These 12 T cell receptor beta chains originate from one sample sequenced in a study of T cell repertoires in cytomegalovirus infection. MiXCR, run by TCRdb on the reads, gives a single entry per CDR3 protein. The table includes around 530,000 distinct CDR3 sequences, 16% detected once. The sample taken for sequencing was CD8+ T cells from PBMCs. These receptors were taken from a human donor in good health (CMV status not recorded). Some clones in this sample may be carry-over from other donors' samples.

J is TRBJ2-1 and V is TRBV9; TRBD1 is a possible D gene (5 bases). The CDR3 has 15 amino acids. Deletions cut 0 bases from V and 6 bases from J, with 13 bases between. Germline CDR1 is SGDLS and CDR2 is YYNGEE. The CDR3 loop is CASSVDWQDINEQFF. The DNA for the CDR3 is TGTGCCAGCAGCGTAGACTGGCAGGACATCAATGAGCAGTTCTTC.

This clonotype was seen at least ten times. This chain links TRBV12-3 or TRBV12-4 with TRBJ1-1; D is unresolved. The CDR3 runs to 12 residues. Deletions cut 6 bases from V and 4 bases from J, with 9 bases between. DNA of the CDR3: TGTGCCAGCAGCTCGATCGGCACTGAAGCTTTCTTT. It codes for CASSSIGTEAFF.

At least ten counts were recorded for this clonotype. The rearrangement uses TRBV4-1 and TRBJ1-5; D gene ambiguous. Trimming removed 3 bases at V and 1 base at J, with 4 bases between. The CDR3 extends over 13 amino acids. Per germline, CDR1 MGHRA and CDR2 YSYEKL. The CDR3 nucleotides are TGCGCCAGCAGCCATACAAGCAATCAGCCCCAGCATTTT. Translated, it gives CASSHTSNQPQHF.

This clonotype has only a few counts. The V call is TRBV7-9, the J call TRBJ2-2; the match to TRBD2 covers 10 bases. In germline, CDR1 is SEHNR, CDR2 FQNEAQ (reference sequence). The J segment lost 0 bases and the V segment lost 2 bases, leaving 6 bases of the junction unmatched. This CDR3 has 18 amino acids. Here the CDR3 reads CASSLTGTSETNTGELFF. Written as DNA, the CDR3 is TGTGCCAGCAGCTTAACCGGGACTAGCGAGACGAACACCGGGGAGCTGTTTTTT.

This clonotype was detected many times. This sequence joins TRBV6-1 and TRBJ1-6; D perhaps matches TRBD1 (6 bases). The CDR3 totals 10 residues. V was pared by 6 bases and J by 14 bases, with 8 bases between. Per germline, CDR1 MNHNS and CDR2 SASEGT. DNA for the CDR3: TGTGCCAGCAGCCAGGGGTCCCTCCACTTT. The encoded protein is CASSQGSLHF.

In this sample, this clonotype turned up many times. The V and J genes are TRBV4-2 and TRBJ1-5, with D possibly TRBD1 on 5 matching bases. The CDR3 is made up of 16 amino acids. Trimming cost V 0 bases and J 7 bases, with 16 bases left between them. Germline CDR1 reads LGHNA; CDR2 reads YNFKEQ. CDR3 region: CASSQDQDRLNQPQHF. The CDR3 DNA reads TGTGCCAGCAGCCAAGATCAAGACAGACTTAACCAGCCCCAGCATTTT.

The chain couples TRBV14 to TRBJ2-7; D may be TRBD1 (5 bases). Germline loops: CDR1 SGHDN, CDR2 FVKESK. The V and J ends lost 6 bases and 3 bases respectively, with 15 bases between them. This CDR3 region has 14 residues. This CDR3 reads CASRGGWGFYEQYF. CDR3 in DNA: TGTGCCAGCAGAGGTGGATGGGGCTTCTACGAGCAGTACTTC.

The sample holds many counts of this clonotype. This chain uses TRBV7-6 with TRBJ1-4; perhaps TRBD1 as D (5 bases). CDR1 and CDR2 (germline): SGHVS, FNYEAQ. Trimming cost V 5 bases and J 7 bases, with 8 bases left between them. CDR3 length: 12 amino acids. CDR3 sequence: CASSPGTEKLFF. As DNA, the CDR3 is TGTGCCAGCAGCCCCGGGACTGAAAAACTGTTTTTT.

This clonotype was seen ten or more times. The chain is built from TRBV7-3 and TRBJ2-5; 7 bases map to TRBD2. With V trimmed by 5 bases and J by 5 bases, 11 bases remained unmatched. CDR3 length: 15 amino acids. The germline V gene encodes CDR1 SGHTA and CDR2 FQGTGA. The CDR3 reads CASSRWGGEGETQYF. The CDR3 region has the DNA TGTGCCAGCAGCCGATGGGGCGGGGAGGGGGAGACCCAGTACTTC.

V is TRBV6-2 or TRBV6-3 and J is TRBJ2-1, with TRBD2 matching over 8 bases. J gave up 0 bases and V 6 bases, and 4 bases lay outside the gene matches. Germline V gene lookup returns CDR1 MNHEY and CDR2 SVGEGT. This CDR3 is 15 amino acids long. The DNA of the CDR3 is TGTGCCAGCAGAACACTAGCGGACTCCTACAATGAGCAGTTCTTC. Protein: CASRTLADSYNEQFF.

This chain links TRBV29-1 with TRBJ1-1; D perhaps matches TRBD1 (6 bases). The CDR3 extends over 13 amino acids. The V end lost 6 bases, the J end lost 1 base, and 12 bases lay between the germline ends. Per the germline V gene, CDR1 is SQVTM and CDR2 is ANQGSEA. The CDR3 spells CSVKPGQNTEAFF. As DNA, the CDR3 is TGCAGCGTCAAGCCGGGACAGAACACTGAAGCTTTCTTT.

This clonotype was observed many times. The rearrangement joins TRBV2 to TRBJ2-3, with 7 bases matching TRBD2. J lost 5 bases, V lost 9 bases, and 17 bases had no gene match. The germline V gene has CDR1 SNHLY and CDR2 FYNNEI. The CDR3 totals 16 residues. The CDR3 nucleotides read TGTGCCAGTCGCGCTTTGGGGGGAGGGCTCGGAGATACGCAGTATTTT. Its protein is CASRALGGGLGDTQYF.